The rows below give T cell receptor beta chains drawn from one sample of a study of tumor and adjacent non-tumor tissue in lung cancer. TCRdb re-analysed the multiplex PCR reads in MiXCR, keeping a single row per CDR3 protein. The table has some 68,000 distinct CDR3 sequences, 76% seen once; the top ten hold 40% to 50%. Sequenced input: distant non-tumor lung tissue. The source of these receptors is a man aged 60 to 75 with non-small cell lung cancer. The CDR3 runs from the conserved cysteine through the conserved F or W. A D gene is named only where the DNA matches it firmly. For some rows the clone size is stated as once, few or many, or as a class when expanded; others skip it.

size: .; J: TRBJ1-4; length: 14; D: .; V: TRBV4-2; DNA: TGTGCCAGCAGACAAAATCGGGTAGGGGCGGAACTGTTTTTT; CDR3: CASRQNRVGAELFF
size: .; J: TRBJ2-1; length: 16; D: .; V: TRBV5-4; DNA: TGTGCCAGCAGCTCTCCCAGGACTCCTACCTCGAATGAGCAGTTCTTT; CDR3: CASSSPRTPTSNEQFF
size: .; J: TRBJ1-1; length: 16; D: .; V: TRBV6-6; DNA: TGTGCCAGCAGACACAGCGGAATGGGGTTGAGCACTGAAGCTTTCTTT; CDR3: CASRHSGMGLSTEAFF
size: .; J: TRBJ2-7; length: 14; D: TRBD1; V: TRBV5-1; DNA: TGCGCCAGCAGCGCCAGGACAGGTGCTTCCGGGCAGTACTTC; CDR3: CASSARTGASGQYF
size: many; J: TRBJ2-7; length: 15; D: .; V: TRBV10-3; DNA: TGTGCCATCAGTGAGTCTACAGCTAACTCCTACGAGCAGTACTTC; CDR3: CAISESTANSYEQYF
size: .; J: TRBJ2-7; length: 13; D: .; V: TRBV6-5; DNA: TGTGCCAGCAGTTACGAGGGAAGCCACGAGCAGTACTTC; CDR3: CASSYEGSHEQYF
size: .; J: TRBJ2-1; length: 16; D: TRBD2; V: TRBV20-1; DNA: TGCAGTACTAGAGATCCGCGAGCGGGAGGGGGCAATAAGCAGTTCTTC; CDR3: CSTRDPRAGGGNKQFF
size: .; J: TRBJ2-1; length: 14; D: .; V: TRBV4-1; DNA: TGCGCCAGCAGCCAAGTCGGGGTGGCCAATGAGCAGTTTTTC; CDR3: CASSQVGVANEQFF
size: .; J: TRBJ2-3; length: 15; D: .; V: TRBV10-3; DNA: TGTGCCATCGGTGAGCGTCGTCAGAGCACAGATACACAGTATTTT; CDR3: CAIGERRQSTDTQYF
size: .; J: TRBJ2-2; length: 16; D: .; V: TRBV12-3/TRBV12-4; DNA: TGTGTCAGCAGTTGGGGCAGGAACCGGAACACCGGGGAGCTGTTTTTT; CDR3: CVSSWGRNRNTGELFF
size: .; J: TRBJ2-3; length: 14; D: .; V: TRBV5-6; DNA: TGTGCCAGTAGCACGGCGGAAATCACAGATACGCACTATTTT; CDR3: CASSTAEITDTHYF
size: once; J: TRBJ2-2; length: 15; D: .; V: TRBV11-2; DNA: TGTGCCAGCAACTCAAATAGCGGCAACACCGGGGAGCTGTTATTT; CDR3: CASNSNSGNTGELLF
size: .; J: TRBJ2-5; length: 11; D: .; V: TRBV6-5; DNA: TGTGCCAGCAGAGACTCGTTGACCCGGAACTTC; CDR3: CASRDSLTRNF
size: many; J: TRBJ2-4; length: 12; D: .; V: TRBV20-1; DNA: TGCAGTGCTGGAGGGGTCATGATAACTCAGTACTTC; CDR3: CSAGGVMITQYF
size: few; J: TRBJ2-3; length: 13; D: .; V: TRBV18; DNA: TGTGCCAGCTCACCGGATAGCGGCGATACGCAGTATTTT; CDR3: CASSPDSGDTQYF
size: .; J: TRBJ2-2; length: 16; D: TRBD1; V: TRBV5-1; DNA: TGCGTCAGCAGCTTACAGGGGGCTTCGAACACCGGGGACCTGTTTTTT; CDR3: CVSSLQGASNTGDLFF
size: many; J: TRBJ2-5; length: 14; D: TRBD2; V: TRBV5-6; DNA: TGTGCCAGCATCCTACGGGGGGGTCCAGAGACCCAGTACTTC; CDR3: CASILRGGPETQYF
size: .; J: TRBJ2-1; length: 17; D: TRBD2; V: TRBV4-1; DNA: TGCGCCAGCAGGCAAGATTTTCGCGGGGGCTCCTACAATGAGCAGTTCTTC; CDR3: CASRQDFRGGSYNEQFF
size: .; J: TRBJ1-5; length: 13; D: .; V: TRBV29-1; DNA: TGCAGCCTTGGTCGGGGGGCAGACCAGCCCCAGCACTTT; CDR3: CSLGRGADQPQHF
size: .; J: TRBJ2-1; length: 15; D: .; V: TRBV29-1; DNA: TGCAGCGTTGAAACCCCCTTTGGGGACTACAATGAGCAGTTCTTC; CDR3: CSVETPFGDYNEQFF
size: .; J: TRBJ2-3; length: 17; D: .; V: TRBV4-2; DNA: TGTGCCAGCAGCCAAGAGGGGGCCACACTCCTAAGCGATACGCAGTATTTT; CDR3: CASSQEGATLLSDTQYF
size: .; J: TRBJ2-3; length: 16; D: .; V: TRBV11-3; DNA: TGTGCCAGCAGTACCGGGCTAGCACATAGCACAGATACGCAGTATTTT; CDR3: CASSTGLAHSTDTQYF
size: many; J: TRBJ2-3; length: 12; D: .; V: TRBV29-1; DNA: TGCAGCGTTATCCGATCCACAGATACGCAGTATTTT; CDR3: CSVIRSTDTQYF
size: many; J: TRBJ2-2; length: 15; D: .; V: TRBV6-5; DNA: TGTGCCAGCAGTTACGCAGGTCCAAACACCGGGGAGCTGTTTTTT; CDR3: CASSYAGPNTGELFF
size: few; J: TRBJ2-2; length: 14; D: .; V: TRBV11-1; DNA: TGTCCCAGTAGCTATACTAGTGGCATTGGGGAGCTGTTTTTT; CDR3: CPSSYTSGIGELFF
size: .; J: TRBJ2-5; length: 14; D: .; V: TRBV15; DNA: TGTGCCACCACCCACTGGGGGGCACAAGAGACCCAGTACTTC; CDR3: CATTHWGAQETQYF
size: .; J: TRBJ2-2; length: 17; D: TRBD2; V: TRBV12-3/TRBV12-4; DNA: TGTGCCAGCAGTTTGTTTCGTGGGAGGGATGGCGCCGGGGAGCTGTTTTTT; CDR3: CASSLFRGRDGAGELFF
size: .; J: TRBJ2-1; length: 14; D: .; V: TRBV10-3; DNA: TGTGTCATCAGTTCCGGGACATGGGACAATGAGCAGTTCTTC; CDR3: CVISSGTWDNEQFF
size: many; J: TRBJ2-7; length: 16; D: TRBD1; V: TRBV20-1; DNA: TGCAGTGCAAAGGGACAGGTCGAGTCTAGGGACTACGAGCAGTACTTC; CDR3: CSAKGQVESRDYEQYF
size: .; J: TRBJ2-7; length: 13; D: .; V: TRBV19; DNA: TGTACCAGTAGAAAACAGGGTACCTACGAGCAGTACTTC; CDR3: CTSRKQGTYEQYF
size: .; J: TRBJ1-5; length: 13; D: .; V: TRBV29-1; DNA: TGCAGGGTTGCTCGGGGCCTCAATCAGTTCCAGCATTTT; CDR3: CRVARGLNQFQHF
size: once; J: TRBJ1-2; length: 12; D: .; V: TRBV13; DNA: TGTACCAGCAGTTTAGGGCCCTACGGCTACACCTTC; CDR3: CTSSLGPYGYTF
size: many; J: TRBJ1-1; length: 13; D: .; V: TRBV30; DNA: TGTGCCTGGAGTCCGTTTACGAACACTGAAGCTTTCTTT; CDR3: CAWSPFTNTEAFF
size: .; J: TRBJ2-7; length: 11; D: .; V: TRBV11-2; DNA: TGTGTCAGCAGCTATGGGCCCGAGCAATACTTC; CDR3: CVSSYGPEQYF
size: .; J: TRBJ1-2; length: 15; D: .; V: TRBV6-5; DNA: TGTGCCAGCAGTCAACAGGGTGGGAATAACTATGATTACACCTTC; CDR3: CASSQQGGNNYDYTF
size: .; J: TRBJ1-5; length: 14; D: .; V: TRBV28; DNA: TGTGCCAGCAGTGAACTTGTCAGTAATCAGCCCCAGCATTTT; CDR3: CASSELVSNQPQHF
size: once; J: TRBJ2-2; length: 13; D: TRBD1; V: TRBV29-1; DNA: TGCAGCGTCGAGACAGGGGCGGGCGGGGAGCTGTATTTT; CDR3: CSVETGAGGELYF
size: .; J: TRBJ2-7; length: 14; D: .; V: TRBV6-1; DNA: TGTGCCAGCTGTGAAGCGCTTAGATCCTACGTGCAATACTTC; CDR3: CASCEALRSYVQYF
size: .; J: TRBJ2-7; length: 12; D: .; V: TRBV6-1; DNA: TGTGCCAGCAGCGCCGTCAGCTACGAGCAGTACTTC; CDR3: CASSAVSYEQYF
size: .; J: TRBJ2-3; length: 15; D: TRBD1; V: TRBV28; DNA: TGTGCCAGCAGCCAGGGGGTAGCTGGAACAGATAAGCAGTATTTT; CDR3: CASSQGVAGTDKQYF
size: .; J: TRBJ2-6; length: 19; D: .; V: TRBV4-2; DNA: TGTGTCAACAGCCAAGAAAGTTGGAGACAGGTGTCTGGGGCCAACGTCCTGACTTTC; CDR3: CVNSQESWRQVSGANVLTF